This TCR beta chain was captured by sequencing in a study of T-cell memory formation after mild COVID-19. TCRdb re-called the 5' RACE reads through MiXCR, storing one row per CDR3 protein. The sample lists roughly 550,000 distinct CDR3 sequences, approximately 20% occurring once. Looked up from germline, CDR1 is MNHNY and CDR2 is SVGAGI (reference sequence). This CDR3 region has 14 residues. Trimming pared 7 bases from V and 2 bases from J, leaving 15 bases between. The origin of this receptor is an adult woman who had mild COVID-19 (a few samples of this study predate the infection). Cell type and time point are not known. The V and J genes are TRBV6-6 and TRBJ2-7, with D perhaps matching TRBD1 (6 bases). Sequences were obtained from PBMCs or a T cell subset sorted from them (not recorded which). The CDR3 DNA follows: TGTGCCAGCAACTTACTCTGGGGGCCCTACGAGCAGTACTTC. Translated: CASNLLWGPYEQYF.